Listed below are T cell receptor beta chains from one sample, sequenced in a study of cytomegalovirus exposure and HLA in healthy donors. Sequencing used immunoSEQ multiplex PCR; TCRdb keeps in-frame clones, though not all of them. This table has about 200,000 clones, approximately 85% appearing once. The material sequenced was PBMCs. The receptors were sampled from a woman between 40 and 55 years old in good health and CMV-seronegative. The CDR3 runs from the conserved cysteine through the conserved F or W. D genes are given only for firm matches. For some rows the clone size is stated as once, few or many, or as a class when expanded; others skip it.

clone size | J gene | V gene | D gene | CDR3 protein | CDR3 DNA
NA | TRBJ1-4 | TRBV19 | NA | CASRRTGGNEKLFF | TGTGCCAGTAGGAGAACCGGTGGTAATGAAAAACTGTTTTTT
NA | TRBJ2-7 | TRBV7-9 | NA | CASSFVGPSSYEQYF | TGTGCCAGCAGCTTCGTGGGCCCGAGCTCCTACGAGCAGTACTTC
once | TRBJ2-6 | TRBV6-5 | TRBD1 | CASRYRGKANVLTF | TGTGCCAGCAGATACAGGGGCAAGGCCAACGTCCTGACTTTC
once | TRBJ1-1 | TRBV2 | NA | CASSENRVNTEAFF | TGTGCCAGCAGTGAGAACAGGGTGAACACTGAAGCTTTCTTT
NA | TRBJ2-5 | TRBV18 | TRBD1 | CASSPGTAISETQYF | TGTGCCAGCTCACCCGGGACAGCAATTTCAGAGACCCAGTACTTC
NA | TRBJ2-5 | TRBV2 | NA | CASEYRETQYF | TGTGCCAGCGAGTATCGAGAGACCCAGTACTTC
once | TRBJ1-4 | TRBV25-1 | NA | CASSSDWFNEKLFF | TGTGCCAGCAGTTCGGACTGGTTCAATGAAAAACTGTTTTTT
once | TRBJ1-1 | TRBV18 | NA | CASSPVQGTNTEAFF | TGTGCCAGCTCACCTGTCCAGGGGACGAACACTGAAGCTTTCTTT
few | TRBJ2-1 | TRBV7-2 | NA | CASRETGQSEQFF | TGTGCCAGCAGGGAAACAGGACAGTCGGAGCAGTTCTTC
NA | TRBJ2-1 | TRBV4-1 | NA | CASSQDSANSWNEQFF | TGCGCCAGCAGCCAAGATTCAGCGAACTCGTGGAATGAGCAGTTCTTC
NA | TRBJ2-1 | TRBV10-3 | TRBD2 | CAITEASGYNEQFF | TGTGCCATCACAGAAGCTAGCGGCTACAATGAGCAGTTCTTC
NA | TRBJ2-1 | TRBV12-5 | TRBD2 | CASAWGGSYNEQFF | TGTGCTAGCGCATGGGGGGGCTCCTACAATGAGCAGTTCTTC
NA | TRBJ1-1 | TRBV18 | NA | CASSPSRGGTEAFF | TGTGCCAGCTCACCTAGCCGGGGAGGCACTGAAGCTTTCTTT
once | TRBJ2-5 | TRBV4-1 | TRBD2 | CASSQDSLARQETQYF | TGCGCCAGCAGCCAAGATTCACTAGCGCGGCAAGAGACCCAGTACTTC
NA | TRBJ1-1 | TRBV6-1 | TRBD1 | CAGTAPNTEAFF | TGTGCCGGGACAGCCCCGAACACTGAAGCTTTCTTT
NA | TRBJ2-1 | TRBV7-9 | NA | CASSSRLEGFNEQFF | TGTGCCAGCAGCTCCCGACTAGAGGGATTCAATGAGCAGTTCTTC
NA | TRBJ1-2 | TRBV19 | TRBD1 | CATRPRDRVFYGYTF | TGTGCCACCAGACCCCGGGACAGGGTATTCTATGGCTACACCTTC
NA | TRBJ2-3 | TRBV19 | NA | CASSARITSTDTQYF | TGTGCCAGTAGTGCAAGAATTACTAGCACAGATACGCAGTATTTT
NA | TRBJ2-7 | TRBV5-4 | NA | CASSFGTYSGEQYF | TGTGCCAGCAGCTTCGGGACTTACTCCGGCGAGCAGTACTTC
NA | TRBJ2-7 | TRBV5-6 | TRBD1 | CASSPVGQGLVIEQYF | TGTGCCAGCAGCCCCGTCGGACAGGGGTTGGTGATCGAGCAGTACTTC
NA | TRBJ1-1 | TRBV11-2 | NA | CASSWERGARTEAFF | TGTGCCAGCAGCTGGGAACGGGGGGCGAGGACTGAAGCTTTCTTT
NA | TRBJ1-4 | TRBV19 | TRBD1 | CASSRDRDSSGLFF | TGTGCCAGTAGTAGGGACAGGGACTCTTCGGGGCTGTTTTTT
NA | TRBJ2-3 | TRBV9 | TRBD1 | CASSTRDRGQSRRPDTQYF | TGTGCCAGCAGCACTCGCGACAGGGGCCAATCTCGGCGGCCAGATACGCAGTATTTT
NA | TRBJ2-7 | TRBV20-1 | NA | CSARGSYEQYF | TGCAGTGCCCGGGGTTCATACGAGCAGTACTTC
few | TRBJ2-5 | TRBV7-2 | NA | CASSPDRTYQETQYF | TGTGCCAGCAGTCCGGACAGAACGTACCAAGAGACCCAGTACTTC
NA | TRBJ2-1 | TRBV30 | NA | CAWSLAFPGSEQFF | TGTGCCTGGAGCCTAGCGTTTCCGGGTTCTGAGCAGTTCTTC
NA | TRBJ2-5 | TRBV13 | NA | CASSFSAAPPRETQYF | TGTGCCAGCAGCTTTTCGGCGGCCCCCCCAAGGGAGACCCAGTACTTC
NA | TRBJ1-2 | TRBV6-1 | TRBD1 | CASIPGQGIGGYTF | TGTGCCAGCATCCCGGGACAGGGAATTGGTGGCTACACCTTC
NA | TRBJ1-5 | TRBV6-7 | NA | CASSYPMRERSNQPQHF | TGTGCCAGCAGTTACCCGATGAGAGAGAGGTCCAATCAGCCCCAGCATTTT
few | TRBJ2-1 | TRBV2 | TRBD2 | CASRAGTSGFNEQFF | TGTGCCAGCAGAGCCGGGACTAGCGGGTTCAATGAGCAGTTCTTC
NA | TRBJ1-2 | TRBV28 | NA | CASSSGNYGYTF | TGTGCCAGCAGCTCGGGAAACTATGGCTACACCTTC
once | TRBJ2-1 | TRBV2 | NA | CASSAGGSSYNEQFF | TGTGCCAGCAGTGCCGGGGGAAGCTCCTACAATGAGCAGTTCTTC
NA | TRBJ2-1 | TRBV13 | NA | CASSLYRRTGNLGNEQFF | TGTGCCAGCAGCTTATATCGGCGTACAGGGAATTTGGGCAATGAGCAGTTCTTC
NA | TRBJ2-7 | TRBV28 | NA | CASSLSHTTIDYEQYF | TGTGCCAGCAGTTTATCACATACTACGATTGACTACGAGCAGTACTTC
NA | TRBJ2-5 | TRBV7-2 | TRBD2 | CASSLNPSGMGETQYF | TGTGCCAGCAGCTTAAACCCCAGCGGGATGGGGGAGACCCAGTACTTC
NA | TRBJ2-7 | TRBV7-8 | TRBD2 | CASSLVGLGYEQYF | TGTGCCAGCAGCTTAGTAGGACTAGGCTACGAGCAGTACTTC
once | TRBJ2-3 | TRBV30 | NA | CAWGGRSAGTQYF | TGTGCCTGGGGAGGGAGGTCGGCCGGTACGCAGTATTTT